This T cell receptor beta chain comes out of a study of regulatory T cells in long-lasting Graves disease. Points from the study as a whole: TCR diversity in persistent Graves' patients was below that of newly diagnosed ones.

Germline loops: CDR1 MNHNS, CDR2 SASEGT. This CDR3 contains 17 residues. V was clipped by 5 bases and J by 8 bases, with 25 bases between them. In its sample, this clonotype was seen a few times. Its target is not known. HTBI primers from iRepertoire and Arm-PCR of CDR3 regions yielded the TCR beta libraries. MiXCR, applied by TCRdb to the multiplex PCR reads, yields one record per CDR3 protein. The sample has approximately 470,000 distinct CDR3 sequences, roughly 16% seen once. Time point in this sample: newly diagnosed GD, antithyroid drugs for less than 3 months. From RNA extracted from PBMCs, the TCR library was made. This sample also belongs to another study, concerning T cells in Graves' hyperthyroidism and ophthalmopathy. That work adds: The TCR CDR3 was amplified in a first-round RT-PCR using the HTBI primer set. Within blood appeared most thyroid clonotypes that had expanded above 0.001.

The chain has TRBV6-1 and TRBJ2-1; D might be TRBD2 (6 bases). The sample was peripheral blood mononuclear cells (PBMCs), taken at new diagnosis, from a patient treated with antithyroid drugs. The TCR was taken from a man aged 35-49 years with Graves disease. The CDR3 coding sequence is TGTGCCAGCAGTCTCCGGACGGTTTCAGCGGGCCTAGATGAGCAGTTCTTC. This gives the protein CASSLRTVSAGLDEQFF.